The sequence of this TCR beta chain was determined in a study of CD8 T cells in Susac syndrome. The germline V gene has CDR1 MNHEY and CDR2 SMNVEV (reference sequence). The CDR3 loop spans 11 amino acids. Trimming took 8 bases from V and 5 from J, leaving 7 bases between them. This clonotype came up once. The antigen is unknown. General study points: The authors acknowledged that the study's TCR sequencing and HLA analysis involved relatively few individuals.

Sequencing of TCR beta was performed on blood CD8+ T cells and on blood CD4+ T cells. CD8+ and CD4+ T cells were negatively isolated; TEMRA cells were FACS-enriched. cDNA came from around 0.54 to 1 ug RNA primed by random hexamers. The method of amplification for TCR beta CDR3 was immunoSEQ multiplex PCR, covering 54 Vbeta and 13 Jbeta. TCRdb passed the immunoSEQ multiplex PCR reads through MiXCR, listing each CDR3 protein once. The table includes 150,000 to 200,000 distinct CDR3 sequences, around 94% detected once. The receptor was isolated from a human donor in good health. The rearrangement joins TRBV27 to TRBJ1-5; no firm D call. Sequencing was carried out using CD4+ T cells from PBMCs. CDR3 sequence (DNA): TGTGCCAGCGGTAAGCATCAGCCCCAGCATTTT. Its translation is CASGKHQPQHF.